These 2 T cell receptor beta chains were sequenced from one sample in a study of T cell responses to AZD1222 COVID-19 vaccine (dated by TCRdb to 2020 to 2022). The sample's time point label, decoded: about 28 days (+/-7) after the second vaccine dose. Libraries came from the immunoSEQ multiplex PCR assay. Sourced from immuneACCESS, this table was stored by TCRdb with only in-frame sequences that have V and J called. A share of the clones is absent; for the studies checked, an unresolved V gene accounts for under half, and the remainder has no known explanation. The sample includes 95,000 to 150,000 clones, with 92% observed a single time. Approximately 8% of the sample is in the top ten clones. This specimen was peripheral blood, taken 28 days after the second AZD1222 dose. The receptors stem from an adult who received the AZD1222 COVID-19 vaccine.

The rearrangement uses TRBV6-6 and TRBJ2-3; 9 bases are shared with TRBD2. The junction had 9 bases not matched to a gene; V was cut back by 8 bases and J by 0 bases. Germline CDR1 reads MNHNY; CDR2 reads SVGAGI (reference sequence). The CDR3 loop spans 16 amino acids. Here the CDR3 DNA reads TGTGCCAGCCGGGACCTAGCGGGACTCAGCACAGATACGCAGTATTTT. Its protein product is CASRDLAGLSTDTQYF.

The J gene is TRBJ1-5, the V gene TRBV27; 8 bases fit TRBD1. There are 14 residues in the CDR3. Trimming took 5 bases from V and 2 from J; bases not matched to a gene: 2. From germline, CDR1 is MNHEY and CDR2 SMNVEV (reference sequence). This CDR3 reads CASSEDRGNQPQHF. CDR3 bases: TGTGCCAGCAGTGAGGACAGGGGCAATCAGCCCCAGCATTTT.